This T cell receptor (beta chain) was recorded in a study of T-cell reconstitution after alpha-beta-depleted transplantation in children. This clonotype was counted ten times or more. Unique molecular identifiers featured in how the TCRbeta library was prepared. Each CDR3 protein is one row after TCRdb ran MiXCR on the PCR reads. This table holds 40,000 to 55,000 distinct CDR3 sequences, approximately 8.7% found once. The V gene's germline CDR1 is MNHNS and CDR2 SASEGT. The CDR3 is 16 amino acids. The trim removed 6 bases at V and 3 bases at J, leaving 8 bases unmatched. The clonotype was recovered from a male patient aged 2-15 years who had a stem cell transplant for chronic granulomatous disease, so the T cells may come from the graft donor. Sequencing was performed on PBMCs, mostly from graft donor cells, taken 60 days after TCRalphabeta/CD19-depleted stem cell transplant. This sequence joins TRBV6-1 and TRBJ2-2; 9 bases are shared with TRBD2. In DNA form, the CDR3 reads TGTGCCAGCAGCCAAGGACTAGCGCTTTACACCGGGGAGCTGTTTTTT. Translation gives CASSQGLALYTGELFF.